This T cell receptor (beta chain) stems from a study of T-cell reconstitution after alpha-beta-depleted transplantation in children. Preparation of the TCRbeta library was carried out with unique molecular identifiers. TCRdb called the PCR reads again in MiXCR, with one record for every CDR3 protein. The sample has approximately 400,000 distinct CDR3 sequences, 15% to 20% seen once. CDR1 and CDR2 from the germline V gene are SEHNR and FQNEAQ (reference sequence). Trimming stripped 7 bases from V and 1 base from J, with 10 bases between. CDR3 length: 13 residues. Findings and limits, study-wide: Alpha-beta T cells present about two months after transplant were reported to originate from several hundred expanded graft clones.

This clonotype has at least ten counts. What it recognizes is unknown. The receptor comes from a boy younger than two who had a stem cell transplant for Wiskott-Aldrich syndrome, so the T cells may come from the graft donor. The sequencing here drew on PBMCs, mostly from graft donor cells, taken 360 days after TCRalphabeta/CD19-depleted stem cell transplant. The chain has TRBV7-9 and TRBJ2-5; no clear D gene. The CDR3 reads CASNSHIQETQYF. CDR3 coding DNA: TGTGCCAGCAACAGTCATATCCAAGAGACCCAGTACTTC.